At least ten counts were recorded for the clone carrying this T cell receptor beta chain. The antigen is not known. Authors of the study amplified TCR beta CDR3 regions from RNA transcripts. RT-PCR in the first round (using the HTBI primer set) targeted the TCR CDR3. TCRdb passed the multiplex PCR reads through MiXCR, listing each CDR3 protein once. The data hold around 370,000 distinct CDR3 sequences, with about a fifth observed a single time. This specimen belongs to a study of T cells in Graves' hyperthyroidism and ophthalmopathy. The wider study: Before treatment of any kind, peripheral blood was taken at initial diagnosis.

Findings and caveats of the study: Most thyroid clonotypes expanded above 0.001 appeared in blood too.

This sample holds PBMCs from less than 13 ml fresh peripheral blood. The length of the CDR3 is 12 residues. Looked up from germline, CDR1 is DFQATT and CDR2 is SNEGSKA (reference sequence). The J segment lost 13 bases and the V segment lost 6 bases, leaving 12 bases of the junction unmatched. The sequencing input was blood. The genes are TRBV20-1 and TRBJ2-1; TRBD2 matches 7 bases. The receptor was isolated from a man aged 18 to 30 with Graves' ophthalmopathy. For the CDR3, the DNA is TGCAGTGCAAGAAGCGGGGTTTTAATACAGTTCTTC. This codes for CSARSGVLIQFF.